Following are 20 T cell receptor beta chains from one sample sequenced in a study of T cell repertoires in cytomegalovirus infection. Antigens of these TCRs are unknown. MiXCR was run by TCRdb on the reads, yielding one entry per CDR3 protein. The sample shows fewer than 1,000,000 distinct CDR3 sequences, about a third of them seen only once. The sample was cultured CD8+ T cells from PBMCs, taken from culture after CMV antigen stimulation. These receptors came from a human donor in good health (CMV status not recorded). Some clones in this sample may be carry-over from other donors' samples.

This clonotype was detected only a few times. V is TRBV2 and J is TRBJ2-7, with 9 bases matching TRBD1. Germline assignment: CDR1 SNHLY and CDR2 FYNNEI. This CDR3 region has 14 residues. Losses at the gene ends were 4 bases for V and 3 bases for J; bases not matched to a gene: 4. CDR3 sequence (DNA): TGTGCCAGCAGTGGGACAGGGGATGGCTACGAGCAGTACGTC. It encodes CASSGTGDGYEQYV.

The chain has TRBV6-8 and TRBJ1-2; a possible D gene is TRBD1 (6 bases). Germline loops: CDR1 MNHGY, CDR2 SAAAGT. Trimming took 5 bases from V and 8 from J, leaving 12 bases between them. This CDR3 has 12 amino acids. The chain's CDR3 is CASSTTGLGYTF. CDR3 in DNA: TGTGCCAGCAGTACCACAGGGCTCGGCTACACCTTC.

This clonotype showed up just a few times. The CDR3 nucleotides read TGTGCCAGTAGCTTAACAGGGAATGGGAACACTGAAGCTTTCTTT. Protein sequence: CASSLTGNGNTEAFF. The chain links TRBV19 to TRBJ1-1, with TRBD1 as a possible D gene (6 bases). The CDR3 length is 15 residues. In germline, CDR1 is LNHDA, CDR2 SQIVND (reference sequence). V lost 6 bases, J lost 1 base, and 15 bases lay in between.

In its sample, this clonotype was seen a few times. The V gene is TRBV5-4, the J gene TRBJ2-5; a weak D match, TRBD2 (7 bases). Trimming removed 6 bases at V and 2 bases at J, with 14 bases between. CDR1 is SGHNT, CDR2 YYREEE, per germline (reference sequence). The CDR3 has 14 amino acids. The CDR3 DNA follows: TGTGCCAGCACCGCAAGGGGGGGTCAAGAGACCCAGTACTTC. This gives the protein CASTARGGQETQYF.

The V call is TRBV7-9, the J call TRBJ2-7; perhaps D is TRBD1 or TRBD2 (7 bases each). CDR3 length equals 16 residues. Trimming removed 4 bases from V and 4 bases from J, with 20 bases in between. CDR1 is SEHNR and CDR2 is FQNEAQ in the germline V gene (reference sequence). CDR3 region: CASSSRGGDGGYEQYV. In DNA form, the CDR3 reads TGTGCCAGCAGCTCCAGGGGGGGGGACGGAGGGTACGAGCAGTACGTC.

The V gene is TRBV19, the J gene TRBJ1-1; no firm D call. Germline assignment: CDR1 LNHDA and CDR2 SQIVND (reference sequence). The germline V and J ends were trimmed by 3 bases and 4 bases, with 15 bases remaining between them. This CDR3 spans 15 amino acids. The CDR3 loop is CASSISEDGGTEAFF. The CDR3 DNA reads TGTGCCAGTAGTATTTCTGAGGACGGAGGCACTGAAGCTTTCTTT.

The chain recombines TRBV5-6 with TRBJ2-7, with no clear D. Trimming pared 1 base from V and 5 bases from J, leaving 16 bases between. The CDR3 extends over 15 amino acids. Germline V gives CDR1 SGHDT, CDR2 YYEEEE. The CDR3 DNA reads as TGTGCCAGCAGCTTGAGGTGGACGATCCGCGACGAGCAGTACGTC. The encoded protein is CASSLRWTIRDEQYV.

This clonotype was seen a few times. The rearrangement links TRBV7-9 to TRBJ1-2; no definite D call. The V end lost 5 bases, the J end lost 5 bases, and 12 bases lay between the germline ends. Germline V gene sequence: CDR1 SEHNR, CDR2 FQNEAQ (reference sequence). The CDR3 is 13 amino acids. The CDR3 region is CASSRLWDYGYTF. In DNA, the CDR3 is TGTGCCAGCAGCCGATTGTGGGATTATGGCTACACCTTC.

Only a few counts were recorded for this clonotype. The chain carries TRBV6-2 or TRBV6-3 and TRBJ1-1; D gene ambiguous. Germline assignment: CDR1 MNHEY and CDR2 SVGEGT. The CDR3 is 15 residues long. Between the trimmed V and J ends, which lost 7 bases and 6 bases, there was a span of 21 bases. The CDR3 DNA follows: TGTGCCAGCACGGGAGGTTGGGAGATGAGGGCTGAAGCTTTCTTT. Translated, it gives CASTGGWEMRAEAFF.

This chain connects TRBV5-4 to TRBJ1-1, with D unclear. Germline V gene sequence: CDR1 SGHNT, CDR2 YYREEE (reference sequence). Trimming shortened V by 5 bases and J by 4 bases, and 9 bases separated the two germline ends. The CDR3 spans 12 residues. DNA for the CDR3: TGTGCCAGCAGGGGCAGGAGCACTGAAGCTTTCTTT. As protein: CASRGRSTEAFF.

This clonotype was seen a handful of times. The V call is TRBV19, the J call TRBJ2-1, with D unclear. Trimming left V 0 bases short and J 5 bases short, with 5 bases between. The CDR3 length is 13 residues. CDR1 and CDR2 from the germline V gene are LNHDA and SQIVND (reference sequence). In DNA form, the CDR3 reads TGTGCCAGTAGTATAGACAGTAACAATGAGCAGTTCTTC. Translated, it gives CASSIDSNNEQFF.

The CDR3 nucleotides are TGTGCCAGCAGCGTAGGAAACCAGGAGCTGGAGACCCAGTACTTC. Translation gives CASSVGNQELETQYF. The V gene is TRBV9, the J gene TRBJ2-5, with D uncertain. Germline V gene data show CDR1 as SGDLS and CDR2 as YYNGEE. Trimming shortened V by 0 bases and J by 5 bases, and 14 bases separated the two germline ends. This CDR3 is built from 15 residues.

The gene calls are TRBV6-1 and TRBJ2-1; possibly TRBD2 for D (6 bases). CDR3 length equals 14 residues. The V and J ends lost 8 bases and 5 bases respectively, with 16 bases between them. Germline CDR1 is MNHNS and CDR2 is SASEGT. CDR3 in amino acids: CASPLSAGHNEQFF. DNA for the CDR3: TGTGCCAGCCCCCTCTCCGCGGGGCACAATGAGCAGTTCTTC.

This clonotype has more than one count but fewer than ten. The J gene is TRBJ2-7, the V gene TRBV10-3; 7 bases are shared with TRBD1. J gave up 1 base and V 1 base, and 10 bases lay outside the gene matches. In germline, CDR1 is ENHRY, CDR2 SYGVKD. The CDR3 sequence is 17 residues long. CDR3 region: CAISEYDIQGSSYEQYF. In DNA, the CDR3 is TGTGCCATCAGTGAGTACGACATACAGGGGAGTTCCTACGAGCAGTACTTC.

The chain carries TRBV27 and TRBJ2-7; TRBD2 matches 7 bases. This CDR3 is built from 15 residues. Germline V gene data show CDR1 as MNHEY and CDR2 as SMNVEV (reference sequence). V lost 8 bases to trimming and J lost 3 bases; unmatched junction nucleotides: 13. The DNA of the CDR3 is TGTGCCAGCGCCCTAGGAGGACTAGGAGGCTACGAGCAGTACTTC. Encoded protein: CASALGGLGGYEQYF.

There are a few counts of this clonotype. V gene TRBV27 combines with J gene TRBJ2-1; D may be TRBD1 (5 bases). Germline assignment: CDR1 MNHEY and CDR2 SMNVEV (reference sequence). CDR3 length: 12 amino acids. Between the trimmed V and J ends, which lost 0 bases and 9 bases, there was a span of 6 bases. CDR3 sequence: CASSLSGVEQFF. The CDR3 DNA reads as TGTGCCAGCAGTTTATCAGGGGTTGAGCAGTTCTTC.

This chain connects TRBV5-6 to TRBJ1-1; tentative D call: TRBD1 (6 bases). Germline lookup yields CDR1 SGHDT and CDR2 YYEEEE. The CDR3 has 15 amino acids. V was pared by 4 bases and J by 4 bases, with 17 bases between. The CDR3 reads CASSTSQGAGTEAFF. The CDR3 DNA follows: TGTGCCAGCAGCACTTCACAGGGTGCGGGCACTGAAGCTTTCTTT.

The chain is built from TRBV19 and TRBJ2-2; D remains ambiguous. CDR1 is LNHDA, CDR2 SQIVND, per germline (reference sequence). The CDR3 is 14 amino acids. V was shortened by 7 bases and J by 3 bases, with 12 bases between the two germline ends. The CDR3 spells CASTEFSDTGELFF. The CDR3 DNA reads TGTGCCAGTACGGAGTTCTCGGACACCGGGGAGCTGTTTTTT.

The chain employs TRBV6-4 and TRBJ2-1, with 9 bases matching TRBD1. Trimming at V came to 3 bases and at J to 4 bases, leaving 4 bases not matched to a gene. The CDR3 is 15 residues long. Per the germline V gene, CDR1 is MRHNA and CDR2 is SNTAGT. CDR3 loop: CASSEDGTGYNEQFF. Here the CDR3 DNA reads TGTGCCAGCAGTGAAGACGGGACAGGGTACAATGAGCAGTTCTTC.

V is TRBV28 and J is TRBJ1-4; D not resolved. The CDR3 extends over 17 amino acids. V lost 4 bases and J lost 3, with 18 bases in between. The germline V gene encodes CDR1 MDHEN and CDR2 SYDVKM. The CDR3 nucleotides are TGTGCCAGCAGTTCGCCAGGACCCACCGCCGCTAATGAAAAACTGTTTTTT. This translates into CASSSPGPTAANEKLFF.